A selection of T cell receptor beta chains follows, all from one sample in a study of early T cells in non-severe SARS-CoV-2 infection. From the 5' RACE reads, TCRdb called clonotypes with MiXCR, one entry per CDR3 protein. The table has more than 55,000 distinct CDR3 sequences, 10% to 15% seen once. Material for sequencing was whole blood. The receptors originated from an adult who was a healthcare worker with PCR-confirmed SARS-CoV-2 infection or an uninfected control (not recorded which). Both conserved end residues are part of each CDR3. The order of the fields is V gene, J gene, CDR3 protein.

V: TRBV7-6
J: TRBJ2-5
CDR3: CASSFPGYQETQYF

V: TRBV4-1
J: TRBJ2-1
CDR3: CASSREQGRDEQFF

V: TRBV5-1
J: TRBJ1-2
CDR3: CASSPYPGGQGAPGYGYTF

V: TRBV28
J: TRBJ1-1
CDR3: CASSLWGQGSTEAFF

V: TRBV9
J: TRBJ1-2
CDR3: CASSQGGVGYGYTF

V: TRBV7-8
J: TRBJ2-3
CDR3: CASSLPPRRPDTQYF

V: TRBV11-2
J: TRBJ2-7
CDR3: CASSLEFQEQYF

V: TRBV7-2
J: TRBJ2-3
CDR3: CASSLASGGSTDTQYF

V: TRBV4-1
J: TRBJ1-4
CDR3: CASSQEHQGDEKLFF

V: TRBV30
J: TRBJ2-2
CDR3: CAWSPWDMQTGELFF

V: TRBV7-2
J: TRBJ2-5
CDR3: CASSLGVHQETQYF

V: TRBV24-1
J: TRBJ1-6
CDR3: CATSTGIGWNSPLHF

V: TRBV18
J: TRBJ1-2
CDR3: CASSPLVSYGYTF

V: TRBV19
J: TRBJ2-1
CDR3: CASTLTGDNEQFF

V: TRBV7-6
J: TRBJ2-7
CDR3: CASSLGGLQPEQYF

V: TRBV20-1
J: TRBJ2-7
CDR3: CSARDGLAGAYEQYF

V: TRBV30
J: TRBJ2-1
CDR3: CAWSEGGDSYNEQFF

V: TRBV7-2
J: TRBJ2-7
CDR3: CASSLGTGPYEQYF

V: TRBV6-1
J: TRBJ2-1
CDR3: CASRTTSGHYNEQFF

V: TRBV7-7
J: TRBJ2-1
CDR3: CASSSDSGGAGGNEQFF

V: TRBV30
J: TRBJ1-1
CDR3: CAWSSGGEWAFF

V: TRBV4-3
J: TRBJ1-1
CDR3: CASSQDLGGMTEAFF

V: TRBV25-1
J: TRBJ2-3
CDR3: CASSALQRGPTDTQYF

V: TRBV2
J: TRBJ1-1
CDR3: CASSEEAGAEAFF

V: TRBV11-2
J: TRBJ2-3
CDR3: CASSFGSPDTQYF

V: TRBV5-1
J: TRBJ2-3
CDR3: CASSLDRATYTQYF

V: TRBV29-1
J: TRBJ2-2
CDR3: CSVASVPGASTGELFF

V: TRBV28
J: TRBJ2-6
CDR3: CASSTTESGVLTF

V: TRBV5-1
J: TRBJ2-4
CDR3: CASSSQGEAKNIQYF

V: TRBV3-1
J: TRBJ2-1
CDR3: CASSQGDLYNEQFF

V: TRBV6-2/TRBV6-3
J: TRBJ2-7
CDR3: CASSYSIGRTGYEQYF

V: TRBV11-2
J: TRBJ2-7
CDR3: CAIPGQGSYEQYF

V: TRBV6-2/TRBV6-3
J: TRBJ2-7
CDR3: CASSHWTGSIEQYF

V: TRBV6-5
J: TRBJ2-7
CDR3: CASSPQGPGGEQYF

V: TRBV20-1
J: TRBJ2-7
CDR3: CSARDVEGASYEQYF

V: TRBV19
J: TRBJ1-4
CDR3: CASSSRRTEKLFF

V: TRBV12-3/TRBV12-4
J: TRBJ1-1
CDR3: CASSLRAGGMDTEAFF

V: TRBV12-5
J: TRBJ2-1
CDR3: CASGTNRDNEQFF

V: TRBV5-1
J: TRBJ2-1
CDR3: CASSLEPSGGANEQFF

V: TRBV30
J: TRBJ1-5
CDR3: CAWSATDRGSVGNQPQHF

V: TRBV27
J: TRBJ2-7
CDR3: CASSFKAGGYEQYF

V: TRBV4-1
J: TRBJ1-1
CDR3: CASSQDFDSPEAFF

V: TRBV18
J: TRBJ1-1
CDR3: CASSPQGEAEAFF

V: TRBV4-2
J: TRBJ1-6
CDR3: CASSQDGGDSPLHF

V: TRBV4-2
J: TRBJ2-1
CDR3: CASSQSARSSYNEQFF

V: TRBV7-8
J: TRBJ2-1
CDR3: CASSPWRAGGPLGEQFF